The clone carrying this TCR beta chain was found a few times. Antigen: not known. Germline CDR1 is SGHRS and CDR2 is YFSETQ. The CDR3 consists of 19 residues. V shed 2 bases, J shed 5 bases, and the junction held 18 bases outside the gene matches. This entry is derived from a study of response to subunit inactivated influenza vaccine. Findings of the study overall: It was the authors' suggestion that each seasonal influenza vaccination recruits few new T cells.

Using its own MiXCR run on the RT-PCR reads, TCRdb lists one record per CDR3 protein. This table holds hundreds of thousands of distinct CDR3 sequences, 7.5% to 8.5% found once. The source is a man between 50 and 75 years old who received an inactivated influenza vaccine. The sample in question was PBMCs from blood, obtained about 23 months after vaccination. The V gene is TRBV5-1, the J gene TRBJ2-2, with TRBD2 matching 7 bases. The CDR3 region is CASSLRQREPTSPTGELFF. CDR3 bases: TGCGCCAGCAGCTTACGACAGAGAGAACCGACTAGCCCGACCGGGGAGCTGTTTTTT.